The next 25 T cell receptor beta chains were all read from a single sample in a study of low-dose radiotherapy and immunotherapy resistance in tumors. Alpha and beta chains were covered, as first-strand cDNA relied on TRAV- and TRBV-specific primers. With a constant-region primer and a V-primer adapter, TCRs were subjected to approximately 18 PCR cycles of amplification. TCRdb passed the reads through MiXCR, listing each CDR3 protein once. This sample yields approximately 9,700 distinct CDR3 sequences, of which 40% to 55% are seen a single time; 5% to 6% belongs to the top ten. These receptors all come from a human donor with advanced metastatic prostate, ovarian, gallbladder or colorectal cancer (not recorded which). This table probably holds off-target reads from a library built for another chain.

This clonotype was counted only a few times. V and J are TRBV9 and TRBJ2-2; D perhaps matches TRBD1 (6 bases). Looked up from germline, CDR1 is SGDLS and CDR2 is YYNGEE. The CDR3 runs 16 residues. V dropped 3 bases and J dropped 2 bases, with 14 bases sitting between them. DNA for the CDR3: TGTGCCAGCAGCGCCAGATGGGGGCCCAACACCGGGGAGCTGTTTTTT. Protein sequence: CASSARWGPNTGELFF.

This clonotype was counted only a few times. The chain links TRBV5-1 to TRBJ2-1; D gene unclear. Germline V lookup: CDR1 SGHRS, CDR2 YFSETQ. The V end lost 3 bases, the J end lost 4 bases, and 5 bases lay between the germline ends. This CDR3 spans 12 amino acids. The CDR3 reads CASSSGYNEQFF. As DNA, the CDR3 is TGCGCCAGCAGCTCCGGGTACAATGAGCAGTTCTTC.

This clonotype was seen only a few times. The chain uses TRBV12-3 or TRBV12-4 and TRBJ2-1; TRBD2 matches at 15 bases. CDR3 length: 17 residues. Germline trimming cut 7 bases from V and 4 bases from J; bases unmatched to any gene: 8. The CDR3 region has the DNA TGTGCCAGCACTTCAGGACTAGCGGGAGGGATGTACAATGAGCAGTTCTTC. Translation: CASTSGLAGGMYNEQFF.

A few counts support this clonotype. This chain uses TRBV20-1 with TRBJ2-1; 11 positions agree with TRBD2. The CDR3 spans 14 residues. The germline V gene encodes CDR1 DFQATT and CDR2 SNEGSKA (reference sequence). J was trimmed by 4 bases and V by 5 bases; bases with no gene match: 4. This chain's CDR3 is CSALAGGKYNEQFF. CDR3 DNA sequence: TGCAGTGCTCTAGCGGGAGGAAAGTACAATGAGCAGTTCTTC.

This clonotype is labeled medium-sized. In DNA, the CDR3 is TGTGCCACCTCCGGCGCCCAAGGTAGCGGGAGGGCCGTCGATGAGCAGTTCTTC. Translated, it gives CATSGAQGSGRAVDEQFF. The chain employs TRBV15 and TRBJ2-1; 11 nucleotides agree with TRBD2. The CDR3 loop spans 18 amino acids. Germline loops: CDR1 LNHNV, CDR2 YYDKDF (reference sequence). The ends lost 8 bases at V and 8 bases at J; junction bases unmatched: 20.

This chain connects TRBV7-8 to TRBJ1-1, with a weak D call TRBD1 (5 bases). The CDR3 loop spans 14 amino acids. The ends were cut back, 5 bases at V and 1 base at J, with 11 bases in the middle. Per the germline V gene, CDR1 is SGHVS and CDR2 is FQNEAQ. CDR3 bases: TGTGCCAGCAGCCATCCGGGACGGAACACTGAAGCTTTCTTT. It yields the protein CASSHPGRNTEAFF.

The gene calls are TRBV6-1 and TRBJ2-5, with 11 bases fitting TRBD2. The CDR3 runs to 15 residues. Germline-derived CDR1 and CDR2 are MNHNS and SASEGT. V shed 8 bases, J shed 1 base, and the junction held 6 bases outside the gene matches. The CDR3 DNA reads as TGTGCCAGCGGAACCACTAGCGGGAGCCAAGAGACCCAGTACTTC. It encodes CASGTTSGSQETQYF.

The rearrangement uses TRBV7-9 and TRBJ2-3; 8 nucleotides line up with TRBD1. Per germline, CDR1 SEHNR and CDR2 FQNEAQ (reference sequence). J lost 4 bases, V lost 9 bases, and 6 bases had no gene match. The CDR3 has 13 amino acids. The CDR3 nucleotides are TGTGCCAGTGGACAGGGAGGCGCAGATACGCAGTATTTT. As protein: CASGQGGADTQYF.

This chain links TRBV20-1 with TRBJ2-7; D might be TRBD2 (7 bases). This CDR3 has 16 amino acids. V gave up 0 bases and J gave up 6 bases, with 21 bases separating them. Germline CDR1 reads DFQATT; CDR2 reads SNEGSKA (reference sequence). The CDR3 is CSARDLGEGDLLEQYF. DNA of the CDR3: TGCAGTGCTAGAGATCTTGGGGAGGGGGACCTCCTCGAGCAGTACTTC.

This sequence joins TRBV4-1 and TRBJ2-1; 7 bases agree with TRBD2. The CDR3 runs 15 residues. Germline trimming cut 2 bases from V and 5 bases from J; bases unmatched to any gene: 6. Germline CDR1 is MGHRA and CDR2 is YSYEKL. The CDR3 nucleotides are TGCGCCAGCAGCCAAAGGGACTACGGTAACAATGAGCAGTTCTTC. It yields the protein CASSQRDYGNNEQFF.

This clonotype was found a few times. The chain carries TRBV9 and TRBJ2-1; tentatively, D is TRBD2 (6 bases). This CDR3 comprises 15 residues. V gave up 0 bases and J gave up 8 bases, with 15 bases separating them. CDR1 SGDLS and CDR2 YYNGEE come from the germline V gene. The CDR3 loop reads CASSVGVGGAYEQFF. In DNA form, the CDR3 reads TGTGCCAGCAGCGTAGGAGTCGGGGGAGCCTATGAGCAGTTCTTC.

The CDR3 nucleotides are TGTGCCAGCAGTTACCGCGGGGGGGGGAGCTCCTACGAGCAGTACTTC. Its translation is CASSYRGGGSSYEQYF. The J gene is TRBJ2-7, the V gene TRBV6-8, with 9 positions matching TRBD2. The germline V gene encodes CDR1 MNHGY and CDR2 SAAAGT. This CDR3 spans 16 amino acids. The ends lost 2 bases at V and 0 bases at J; junction bases unmatched: 5.

This clonotype showed up just a few times. The chain combines TRBV30 with TRBJ2-1, with 11 bases matching TRBD2. Trimming took 2 bases from V and 6 from J; bases not matched to a gene: 3. This CDR3 has 14 amino acids. Germline V gene sequence: CDR1 GTSNPN, CDR2 SVGIG (reference sequence). The CDR3 region has the DNA TGTGCCTGGAGTTTGGGACTAGCGGCCAATGAGCAGTTCTTC. Translation: CAWSLGLAANEQFF.

The rearrangement links TRBV21-1 to TRBJ2-3; the table's TRBD1 call for D was not verified on the DNA. TRBV21-1 is a pseudogene segment. The CDR3 extends over 18 amino acids. The CDR3 DNA follows: TGTGCCAGCAGCCTAAGGGGACAGTCGAACCCTAGCACAGATACGCAGTATTTT. Translated, it gives CASSLRGQSNPSTDTQYF.

The chain couples TRBV7-9 to TRBJ2-1; TRBD2 matches at 10 bases. With 5 bases clipped from V and 0 bases from J, the junction kept 4 bases outside the gene matches. The germline CDR1 and CDR2 sequences are SEHNR and FQNEAQ (reference sequence). CDR3 length: 16 amino acids. CDR3 coding DNA: TGTGCCAGCAGCACTAGCGGGGACGTCTCCTACAATGAGCAGTTCTTC. Amino acids: CASSTSGDVSYNEQFF.

V and J are TRBV5-6 and TRBJ1-1; TRBD1 aligns across 7 bases. Germline V lookup: CDR1 SGHDT, CDR2 YYEEEE. The CDR3 extends over 13 amino acids. The V and J ends lost 0 bases and 7 bases, in that order; junction bases with no gene match: 3. The CDR3 here is CASSLGAGGEAFF. For the CDR3, the DNA is TGTGCCAGCAGCTTGGGGGCAGGGGGTGAAGCTTTCTTT.

This chain links TRBV14 with TRBJ2-5; maybe TRBD1 (6 bases). V gave up 0 bases and J gave up 5 bases, with 28 bases separating them. The CDR3 sequence is 20 residues long. CDR1 is SGHDN and CDR2 is FVKESK in the germline V gene. CDR3 protein: CASSQDRGVNRALYYETQYF. Written as DNA, the CDR3 is TGTGCCAGCAGCCAAGATCGGGGTGTTAACAGGGCCTTGTACTACGAGACCCAGTACTTC.

In this sample, this clonotype turned up once. The chain carries TRBV7-9 and TRBJ1-1; D remains ambiguous. V dropped 6 bases and J dropped 0 bases, with 14 bases sitting between them. The germline gives CDR1 SEHNR, CDR2 FQNEAQ (reference sequence). The CDR3 is made up of 15 amino acids. CDR3 in amino acids: CASRPQNKMNTEAFF. DNA for the CDR3: TGTGCCAGCAGGCCACAGAACAAAATGAACACTGAAGCTTTCTTT.

The chain links TRBV20-1 to TRBJ2-7, with 10 bases fitting TRBD2. CDR1 and CDR2 (germline): DFQATT, SNEGSKA (reference sequence). The V and J ends lost 3 bases and 2 bases, in that order; junction bases with no gene match: 7. This CDR3 has 15 amino acids. CDR3 in DNA: TGCAGTGCTAGGCAGTCCGGGACTAGCGCCTACGAGCAGTACTTC. Encoded protein: CSARQSGTSAYEQYF.

This sequence joins TRBV5-6 and TRBJ2-7; no clear D gene. CDR1 and CDR2 from the germline V gene are SGHDT and YYEEEE. This CDR3 is 15 amino acids long. V lost 1 base to trimming and J lost 6 bases, with 17 bases between them. The CDR3 spells CASSLFKLIPSEQYF. DNA of the CDR3: TGTGCCAGCAGCTTGTTCAAACTAATCCCATCCGAGCAGTACTTC.

V gene TRBV2 combines with J gene TRBJ2-7; 10 positions agree with TRBD1. The V gene's germline CDR1 is SNHLY and CDR2 FYNNEI. The CDR3 has 14 residues. V was clipped by 1 base and J by 5 bases; unmatched bases: 2. CDR3 loop: CASSEGTGGHEQYF. The CDR3 coding sequence is TGTGCCAGCAGTGAAGGGACAGGGGGACACGAGCAGTACTTC.

As concerns this clonotype: A read error may produce the germline difference seen at one junction end. The chain uses TRBV13 and TRBJ1-6; D is unclear. This CDR3 contains 10 residues. Germline loops: CDR1 PRHDT, CDR2 FYEKMQ (reference sequence). CDR3 residues: CAMNAGKSTF. In DNA, the CDR3 is TGTGCAATGAACGCAGGCAAATCAACCTTT.

This clonotype was observed once. This sequence joins TRBV2 and TRBJ2-7, with D maybe TRBD2 (5 bases). The germline V and J ends were trimmed by 6 bases and 0 bases, with 12 bases remaining between them. This CDR3 comprises 14 residues. CDR1 and CDR2 (germline): SNHLY, FYNNEI. The CDR3 is CASRGESLSYEQYF. As DNA, the CDR3 is TGTGCCAGCAGGGGAGAGAGCCTCTCCTACGAGCAGTACTTC.

This clonotype came up a few times. The rearrangement joins TRBV10-3 to TRBJ1-6; TRBD1 aligns across 9 bases. The CDR3 loop spans 15 amino acids. The germline V gene encodes CDR1 ENHRY and CDR2 SYGVKD. Germline trimming cut 6 bases from V and 8 bases from J; bases unmatched to any gene: 8. The CDR3 is CAISADRGRDSPLHF. CDR3 DNA: TGTGCCATCAGCGCGGACAGGGGCCGAGATTCACCCCTCCACTTT.

V and J are TRBV13 and TRBJ2-5; 7 nucleotides line up with TRBD2. Germline trimming cut 1 base from V and 3 bases from J; bases unmatched to any gene: 14. This CDR3 is 18 amino acids long. Germline-derived CDR1 and CDR2 are PRHDT and FYEKMQ (reference sequence). CDR3 coding DNA: TGTGCCAGCAGCTTAGCCATCCTAGCGGAGGGATTTGAAGAGACCCAGTACTTC. This translates into CASSLAILAEGFEETQYF.